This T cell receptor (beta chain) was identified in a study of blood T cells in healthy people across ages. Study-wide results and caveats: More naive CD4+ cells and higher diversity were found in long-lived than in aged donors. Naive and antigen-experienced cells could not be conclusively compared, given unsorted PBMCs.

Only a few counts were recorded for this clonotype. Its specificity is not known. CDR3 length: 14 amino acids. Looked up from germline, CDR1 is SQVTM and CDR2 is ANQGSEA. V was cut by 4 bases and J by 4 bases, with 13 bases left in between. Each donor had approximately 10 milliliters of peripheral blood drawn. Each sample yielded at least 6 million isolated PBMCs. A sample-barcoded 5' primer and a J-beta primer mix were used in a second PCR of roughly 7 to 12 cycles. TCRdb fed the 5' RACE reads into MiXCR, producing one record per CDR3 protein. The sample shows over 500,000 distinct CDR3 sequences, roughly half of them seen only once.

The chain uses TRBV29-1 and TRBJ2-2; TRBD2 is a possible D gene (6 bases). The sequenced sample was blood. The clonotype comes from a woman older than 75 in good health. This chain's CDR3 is CSVGRGLFTGELFF. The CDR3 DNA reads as TGCAGCGTTGGCCGGGGACTGTTCACCGGGGAGCTGTTTTTT.